The 26 T cell receptor beta chains below were found in one sample sequenced in a study of blood T cell repertoires in COVID-19. Here immunoSEQ multiplex PCR was the method, and the copy in TCRdb shows in-frame clones only, minus some. The table records about 110,000 clones, about 90% of them present only once. Sequencing was carried out using peripheral blood. These receptors were obtained from a human donor in a cohort sampled during active COVID-19.

The V gene is TRBV5-1, the J gene TRBJ1-6, with 9 bases that match TRBD1. V trimming: 5 bases; J trimming: 10 bases; junction bases outside the gene matches: 10. The CDR3 consists of 15 residues. Germline lookup yields CDR1 SGHRS and CDR2 YFSETQ. CDR3 residues: CASSEGQGYRSPLHF. In nucleotides, the CDR3 is TGCGCCAGCAGTGAGGGACAGGGCTATAGGTCACCCCTCCACTTT.

This sequence joins TRBV2 and TRBJ1-6; 7 bases fit TRBD1. There are 14 residues in the CDR3. V dropped 2 bases and J dropped 9; count of bases not matched to a gene: 4. Germline V gene data show CDR1 as SNHLY and CDR2 as FYNNEI. This chain's CDR3 is CASSERGQPSPLHF. The CDR3 DNA reads as TGTGCCAGCAGTGAAAGGGGACAGCCTTCACCCCTCCACTTT.

The V gene is TRBV2, the J gene TRBJ2-2, with 8 bases identical to TRBD2. After removal of 6 bases from V and 0 bases from J, the junction contained 6 bases not matched to a gene. Germline lookup yields CDR1 SNHLY and CDR2 FYNNEI. The CDR3 has 16 amino acids. In DNA, the CDR3 is TGTGCCAGCAGACCCGGTAGCGGGGCGAACACCGGGGAGCTGTTTTTT. Protein product: CASRPGSGANTGELFF.

As DNA, the CDR3 is TGTGCCAGCAGCCCGCCGGACAGGAATTACGAGCAGTACTTC. It yields the protein CASSPPDRNYEQYF. The chain couples TRBV11-3 to TRBJ2-7; 7 nucleotides line up with TRBD1. The CDR3 covers 14 residues. The trim removed 5 bases at V and 4 bases at J, leaving 8 bases unmatched. The germline gives CDR1 SGHNT, CDR2 YENEEA.

The J gene is TRBJ2-3, the V gene TRBV7-9, with D maybe TRBD1 (5 bases). From germline, CDR1 is SEHNR and CDR2 FQNEAQ (reference sequence). V lost 3 bases and J lost 0, with 10 bases in between. There are 15 residues in the CDR3. The CDR3 region has the DNA TGTGCCAGCAGCTTGAGTCAGGGTAGCACAGATACGCAGTATTTT. Protein sequence: CASSLSQGSTDTQYF.

J is TRBJ2-7 and V is TRBV19; 8 bases are a match to TRBD1. Germline V gives CDR1 LNHDA, CDR2 SQIVND (reference sequence). This CDR3 has 16 residues. The V gene end was trimmed by 5 bases and the J gene end by 1 base; junction bases not matched to a gene: 10. The CDR3 bases are TGTGCCAGTAGTCCCCGACAGGGGTCAGAGTCCTACGAGCAGTACTTC. It specifies CASSPRQGSESYEQYF.

This chain joins TRBV19 and TRBJ2-2, with 8 nucleotides matching TRBD1. Germline V gene lookup returns CDR1 LNHDA and CDR2 SQIVND (reference sequence). The CDR3 extends over 16 amino acids. V dropped 6 bases and J dropped 2; count of bases not matched to a gene: 8. The DNA for the CDR3 is TGTGCCAGTAGATCCCCCGGACAGGGTAACACCGGGGAGCTGTTTTTT. This codes for CASRSPGQGNTGELFF.

The table lists this clone with a few counts. This chain connects TRBV21-1 to TRBJ2-5; the table's D call TRBD1 went unverified against the DNA. TRBV21-1 is assigned pseudogene status. The CDR3 extends over 15 amino acids. CDR3 in DNA: TGTGCCAGCAGCAAAGTAGGCCAGGGCCGAGAGACCCAGTACTTC. Translated, it gives CASSKVGQGRETQYF.

Here the CDR3 DNA reads TGTGCCAGCAGCTTAGCCCTAGCGGGAGGGCATGTTACGCAGTATTTT. Amino acid sequence: CASSLALAGGHVTQYF. The chain carries TRBV7-9 and TRBJ2-3, with TRBD2 identical over 12 bases. The germline gives CDR1 SEHNR, CDR2 FQNEAQ (reference sequence). With V trimmed by 0 bases and J by 8 bases, 6 bases remained unmatched. The CDR3 totals 16 residues.

The V and J genes are TRBV5-4 and TRBJ2-5, with TRBD2 matching over 12 bases. This CDR3 comprises 16 residues. Trimming removed 0 bases from V and 7 bases from J; junction bases left unmatched: 7. Germline assignment: CDR1 SGHNT and CDR2 YYREEE (reference sequence). CDR3 DNA sequence: TGTGCCAGCAGCTTGGAGACTAGCGGGGGTTCTCGGACCCAGTACTTC. Amino acid sequence: CASSLETSGGSRTQYF. Filled out from reference TRBV5-4 and TRBJ2-5, the complete variable domain reads ETGVTQSPTHLIKTRGQQVTLRCSSQSGHNTVSWYQQALGQGPQFIFQYYREEENGRGNFPPRFSGLQFPNYSSELNVNALELDDSALYLCASSLETSGGSRTQYFGPGTRLLVL.

This chain joins TRBV27 and TRBJ1-1; D is unclear. Trimming removed 1 base from V and 6 bases from J, with 12 bases in between. Germline V gives CDR1 MNHEY, CDR2 SMNVEV (reference sequence). The CDR3 sequence is 14 residues long. CDR3 coding DNA: TGTGCCAGCAGTTTATACACGGGATCCGCTGAAGCTTTCTTT. Its translation is CASSLYTGSAEAFF.

This clone was seen a single time. The chain joins TRBV6-2 or TRBV6-3 to TRBJ1-1; 7 nucleotides agree with TRBD1. V was pared by 2 bases and J by 0 bases, with 12 bases of the junction left unmatched. Germline loops: CDR1 MNHEY, CDR2 SVGEGT. This CDR3 is 18 amino acids long. This chain's CDR3 is CASSYQGQAIWMNTEAFF. CDR3 nucleotide sequence: TGTGCCAGCAGTTACCAAGGACAGGCCATCTGGATGAACACTGAAGCTTTCTTT.

This clone appeared a single time. The V gene is TRBV28, the J gene TRBJ2-7, with a weak D call TRBD2 (5 bases). The CDR3 is 15 residues long. Trimming left V 2 bases short and J 3 bases short, with 14 bases between. CDR1 MDHEN and CDR2 SYDVKM come from the germline V gene. The CDR3 protein is CASSLAGSAFYEQYF. For the CDR3, the DNA is TGTGCCAGCAGTTTAGCGGGCAGTGCTTTCTACGAGCAGTACTTC.

The rearrangement uses TRBV5-5 and TRBJ1-5, with TRBD1 as a possible D gene (5 bases). The germline V and J ends were trimmed by 1 base and 3 bases, with 11 bases remaining between them. The CDR3 has 15 residues. The germline V gene encodes CDR1 SGHKS and CDR2 YYEKEE (reference sequence). DNA of the CDR3: TGTGCCAGCAGCTTGAGGGGCACGGTCAATCAGCCCCAGCATTTT. This sequence encodes CASSLRGTVNQPQHF.

The chain uses TRBV10-3 and TRBJ1-2; 7 positions agree with TRBD1. There are 14 residues in the CDR3. From germline, CDR1 is ENHRY and CDR2 SYGVKD. The V and J ends lost 0 bases and 7 bases, in that order; junction bases with no gene match: 5. The DNA of the CDR3 is TGTGCCATCAGTGAGTCCAACAGGGGCTTTGGCTACACCTTC. Translating gives CAISESNRGFGYTF.

The V call is TRBV19, the J call TRBJ1-5, with a possible D match to TRBD1 (5 bases). CDR3 length: 16 amino acids. Germline CDR1 and CDR2: LNHDA and SQIVND (reference sequence). Trimming removed 5 bases from V and 2 bases from J, with 16 bases in between. The CDR3 reads CASSLLVGGGNQPQHF. CDR3 sequence (DNA): TGTGCCAGTAGTCTCCTGGTGGGGGGTGGCAATCAGCCCCAGCATTTT. The entire variable domain, with the rest obtained from reference TRBV19 and TRBJ1-5, is as follows: DGGITQSPKYLFRKEGQNVTLSCEQNLNHDAMYWYRQDPGQGLRLIYYSQIVNDFQKGDIAEGYSVSREKKESFPLTVTSAQKNPTAFYLCASSLLVGGGNQPQHFGDGTRLSIL.

V usage is TRBV15 and J usage is TRBJ1-1; D gene uncertain. CDR1 and CDR2 (germline): LNHNV, YYDKDF (reference sequence). The CDR3 sequence is 11 residues long. The ends were cut back, 3 bases at V and 5 bases at J, with 4 bases in the middle. CDR3: CATSRRTEAFF. CDR3 coding DNA: TGTGCCACCAGCAGGCGAACTGAAGCTTTCTTT.

The chain links TRBV18 to TRBJ2-5, with 7 bases fitting TRBD1. CDR3 length equals 15 residues. Germline CDR1 KGHSH, CDR2 LQKENI. V was pared by 4 bases and J by 5 bases, with 10 bases of the junction left unmatched. The chain's CDR3 is CASSRYWTGGETQYF. The CDR3 bases are TGTGCCAGCTCACGATACTGGACAGGCGGGGAGACCCAGTACTTC. Full variable domain (remainder filled in from reference TRBV18 and TRBJ2-5): NAGVMQNPRHLVRRRGQEARLRCSPMKGHSHVYWYRQLPEEGLKFMVYLQKENIIDESGMPKERFSAEFPKEGPSILRIQQVVRGDSAAYFCASSRYWTGGETQYFGPGTRLLVL.

This clone has a single count. The same CDR3 arises from other DNA sequences in this sample as well. The genes are TRBV6-5 and TRBJ1-1, with 8 positions matching TRBD1. Germline-derived CDR1 and CDR2 are MNHEY and SVGAGI. The CDR3 length is 14 residues. Trimming took 5 bases from V and 0 from J; bases not matched to a gene: 2. The DNA of the CDR3 is TGTGCCAGCAGTCGACAGGGGATGAACACTGAAGCTTTCTTT. It is translated as CASSRQGMNTEAFF.

The chain links TRBV4-1 to TRBJ1-1; unclear D gene. CDR1 is MGHRA, CDR2 YSYEKL, per germline. The CDR3 has 15 residues. Trimming stripped 2 bases from V and 1 base from J, with 11 bases between. The chain's CDR3 is CASSQSLGRNTEAFF. DNA of the CDR3: TGCGCCAGCAGCCAATCTTTAGGGAGGAACACTGAAGCTTTCTTT.

The chain is built from TRBV5-6 and TRBJ2-5, with 11 bases aligning to TRBD1. Per the germline V gene, CDR1 is SGHDT and CDR2 is YYEEEE. This CDR3 is built from 15 residues. The V segment lost 3 bases and the J segment 7 bases; nucleotides outside the gene matches: 8. CDR3 loop: CASSSPGQGEVTQYF. CDR3 nucleotide sequence: TGTGCCAGCAGCTCTCCGGGACAGGGGGAGGTGACCCAGTACTTC.

The V and J genes are TRBV5-1 and TRBJ2-7, with TRBD1 matching over 12 bases. This CDR3 has 16 residues. CDR1 is SGHRS, CDR2 YFSETQ, per germline. V gave up 4 bases and J gave up 1 base; unmatched junction bases: 6. CDR3 in amino acids: CASSPMGQGASYEQYF. The CDR3 DNA follows: TGCGCCAGCAGCCCAATGGGACAGGGGGCTTCCTACGAGCAGTACTTC.

V usage is TRBV19 and J usage is TRBJ2-5; D is perhaps TRBD1 (7 bases). The CDR3 extends over 16 amino acids. Trimming left V 3 bases short and J 4 bases short, with 18 bases between. Germline CDR1 and CDR2: LNHDA and SQIVND (reference sequence). The CDR3, as DNA: TGTGCCAGTAGTATTTCGTGGCAGGGGGGCGGAGAGACCCAGTACTTC. Translation: CASSISWQGGGETQYF.

The chain joins TRBV27 to TRBJ1-2; 8 nucleotides line up with TRBD1. V was clipped by 5 bases and J by 6 bases; unmatched bases: 8. The V gene's germline CDR1 is MNHEY and CDR2 SMNVEV (reference sequence). The length of the CDR3 is 14 residues. CDR3 sequence (DNA): TGTGCCAGCAGTGCCTACACAGGGGGGAATGGCTACACCTTC. Its protein product is CASSAYTGGNGYTF.

The CDR3: CASSSGVVNEQFF. CDR3 nucleotide sequence: TGTGCCAGTTCTAGCGGGGTTGTCAATGAGCAGTTCTTC. V and J are TRBV2 and TRBJ2-1, with 9 bases aligning to TRBD2. Germline loops: CDR1 SNHLY, CDR2 FYNNEI. V lost 9 bases and J lost 6; bases outside the gene matches: 6. The CDR3 consists of 13 residues. Combining the CDR3 with reference TRBV2 and TRBJ2-1 gives the whole variable domain EPEVTQTPSHQVTQMGQEVILRCVPISNHLYFYWYRQILGQKVEFLVSFYNNEISEKSEIFDDQFSVERPDGSNFTLKIRSTKLEDSAMYFCASSSGVVNEQFFGPGTRLTVL.

The table lists this clone with a few counts. The chain recombines TRBV19 with TRBJ1-2; D perhaps matches TRBD1 (5 bases). V lost 4 bases, J lost 4 bases, and 10 bases lay in between. The CDR3 sequence is 13 residues long. Germline values: CDR1 LNHDA, CDR2 SQIVND (reference sequence). Written as DNA, the CDR3 is TGTGCCAGTAGTAAGGGCAGGGTCTATGGCTACACCTTC. Translated: CASSKGRVYGYTF.